The clone carrying this T cell receptor (beta chain) was detected many times. This CDR3 has 15 amino acids. V lost 3 bases and J lost 7, with 18 bases in between. Germline V gene data show CDR1 as LGHNA and CDR2 as YNFKEQ. From the RT-PCR reads, TCRdb called clonotypes with MiXCR, one entry per CDR3 protein. The sample carries about 700,000 distinct CDR3 sequences, 13% to 15% recorded once. The sequence derives from a female donor in good health, serving as a healthy control. The V gene is TRBV4-2, the J gene TRBJ1-1, with a tentative D call TRBD1 (6 bases). Sequenced material: memory CD4+ T cells from blood. CDR3 sequence reads: CASSQIQGWWGEAFF. CDR3 DNA sequence: TGTGCCAGCAGCCAGATACAGGGCTGGTGGGGTGAAGCTTTCTTT.